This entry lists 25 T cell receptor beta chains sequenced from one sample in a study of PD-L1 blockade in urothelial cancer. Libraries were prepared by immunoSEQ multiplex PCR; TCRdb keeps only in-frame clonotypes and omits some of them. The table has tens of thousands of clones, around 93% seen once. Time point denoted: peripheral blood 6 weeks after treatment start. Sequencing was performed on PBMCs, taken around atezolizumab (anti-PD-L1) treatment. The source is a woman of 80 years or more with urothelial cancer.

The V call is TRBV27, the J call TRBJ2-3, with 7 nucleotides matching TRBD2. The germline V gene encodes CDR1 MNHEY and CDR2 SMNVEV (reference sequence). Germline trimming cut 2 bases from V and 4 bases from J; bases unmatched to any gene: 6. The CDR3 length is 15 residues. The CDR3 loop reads CASSLTSVRADTQYF. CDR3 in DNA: TGTGCCAGCAGTTTAACTAGCGTCAGAGCAGATACGCAGTATTTT.

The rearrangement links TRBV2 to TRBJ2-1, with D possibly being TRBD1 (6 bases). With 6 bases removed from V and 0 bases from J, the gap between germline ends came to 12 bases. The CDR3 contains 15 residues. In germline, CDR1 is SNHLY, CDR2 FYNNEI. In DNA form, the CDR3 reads TGTGCCAGCAGGATTACAGGGCCCTCCTACAATGAGCAGTTCTTC. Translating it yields CASRITGPSYNEQFF.

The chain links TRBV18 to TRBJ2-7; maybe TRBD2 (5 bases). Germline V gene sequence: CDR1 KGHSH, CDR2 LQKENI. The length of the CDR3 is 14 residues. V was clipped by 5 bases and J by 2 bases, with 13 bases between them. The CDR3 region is CASSTADGTYEQYF. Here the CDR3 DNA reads TGTGCCAGCTCAACGGCGGACGGGACCTACGAGCAGTACTTC.

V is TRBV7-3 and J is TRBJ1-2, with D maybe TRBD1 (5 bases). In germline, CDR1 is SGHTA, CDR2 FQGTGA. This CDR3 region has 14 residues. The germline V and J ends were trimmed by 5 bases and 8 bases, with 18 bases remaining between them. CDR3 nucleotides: TGTGCCAGCAGCCCGGGCCTTCAGGGAGGCGGCTACACCTTC. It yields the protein CASSPGLQGGGYTF. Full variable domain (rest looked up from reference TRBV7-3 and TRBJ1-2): GAGVSQTPSNKVTEKGKYVELRCDPISGHTALYWYRQSLGQGPEFLIYFQGTGAADDSGLPNDRFFAVRPEGSVSTLKIQRTERGDSAVYLCASSPGLQGGGYTFGSGTRLTVV.

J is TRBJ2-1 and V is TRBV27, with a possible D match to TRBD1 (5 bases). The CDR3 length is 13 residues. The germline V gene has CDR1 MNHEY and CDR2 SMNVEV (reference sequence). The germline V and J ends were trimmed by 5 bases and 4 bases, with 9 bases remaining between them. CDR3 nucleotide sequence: TGTGCCAGCAGTCCCAACAGGTACAATGAGCAGTTCTTC. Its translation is CASSPNRYNEQFF.

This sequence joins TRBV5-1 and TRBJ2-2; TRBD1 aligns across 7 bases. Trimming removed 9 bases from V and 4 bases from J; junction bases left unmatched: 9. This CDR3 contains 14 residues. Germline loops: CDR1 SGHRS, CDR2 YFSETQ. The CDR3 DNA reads TGCGCCACATCAGACAGGGCGGCCACCGGGGAGCTGTTTTTT. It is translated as CATSDRAATGELFF.

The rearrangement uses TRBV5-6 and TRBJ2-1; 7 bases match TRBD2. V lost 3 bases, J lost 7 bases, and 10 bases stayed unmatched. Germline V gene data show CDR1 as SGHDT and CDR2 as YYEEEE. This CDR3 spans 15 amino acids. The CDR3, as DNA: TGTGCCAGCAGCTGGGAAAGATGGGAGGGTAATGAGCAGTTCTTC. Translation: CASSWERWEGNEQFF.

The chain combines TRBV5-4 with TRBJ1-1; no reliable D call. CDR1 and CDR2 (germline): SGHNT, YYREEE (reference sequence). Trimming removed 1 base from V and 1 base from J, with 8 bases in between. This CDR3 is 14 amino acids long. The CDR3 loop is CASSLTAANTEAFF. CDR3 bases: TGTGCCAGCAGCTTGACAGCGGCGAACACTGAAGCTTTCTTT.

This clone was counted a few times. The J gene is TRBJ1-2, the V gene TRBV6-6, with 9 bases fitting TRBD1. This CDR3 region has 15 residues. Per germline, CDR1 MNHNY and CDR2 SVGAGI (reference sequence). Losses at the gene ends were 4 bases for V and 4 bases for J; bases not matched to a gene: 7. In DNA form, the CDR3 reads TGTGCCAGCAGTTCTACAGGGGGCGAAGGCTATGGCTACACCTTC. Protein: CASSSTGGEGYGYTF.

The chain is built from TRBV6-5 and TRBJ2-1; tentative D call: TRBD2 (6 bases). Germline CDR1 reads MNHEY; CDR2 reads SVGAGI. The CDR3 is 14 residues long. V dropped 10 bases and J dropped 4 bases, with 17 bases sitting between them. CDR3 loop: CATPEGDLYNEQFF. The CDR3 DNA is TGTGCCACTCCGGAGGGAGACCTTTACAATGAGCAGTTCTTC.

The CDR3 is CASTLNTGELFF. CDR3 nucleotide sequence: TGCGCCAGCACCCTAAACACCGGGGAGCTGTTTTTT. V and J are TRBV5-1 and TRBJ2-2; D is unclear. This CDR3 comprises 12 residues. V lost 6 bases, J lost 2 bases, and 5 bases lay in between. Per the germline V gene, CDR1 is SGHRS and CDR2 is YFSETQ.

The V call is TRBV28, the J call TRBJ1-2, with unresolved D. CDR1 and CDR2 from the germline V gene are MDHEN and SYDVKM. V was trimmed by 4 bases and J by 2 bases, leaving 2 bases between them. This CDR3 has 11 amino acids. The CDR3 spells CASSSNYGYTF. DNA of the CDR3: TGTGCCAGCAGTTCAAACTATGGCTACACCTTC.

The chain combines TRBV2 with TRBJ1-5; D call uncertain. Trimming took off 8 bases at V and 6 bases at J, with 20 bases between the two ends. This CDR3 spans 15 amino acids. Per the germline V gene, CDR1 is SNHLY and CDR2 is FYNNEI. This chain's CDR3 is CASVREAGVGQPQHF. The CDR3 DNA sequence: TGTGCCAGCGTACGAGAGGCGGGAGTAGGTCAGCCCCAGCATTTT.

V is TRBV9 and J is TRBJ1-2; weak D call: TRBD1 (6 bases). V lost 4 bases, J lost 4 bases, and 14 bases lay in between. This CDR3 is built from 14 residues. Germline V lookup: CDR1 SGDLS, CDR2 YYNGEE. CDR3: CASSTRTESYGYTF. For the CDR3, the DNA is TGTGCCAGCAGCACGCGGACAGAGTCCTATGGCTACACCTTC.

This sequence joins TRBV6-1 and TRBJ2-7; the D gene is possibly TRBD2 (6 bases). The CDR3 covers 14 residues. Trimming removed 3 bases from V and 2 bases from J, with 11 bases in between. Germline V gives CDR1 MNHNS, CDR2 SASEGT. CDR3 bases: TGTGCCAGCAGTGATGGCGGAGGGACCTACGAGCAGTACTTC. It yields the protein CASSDGGGTYEQYF.

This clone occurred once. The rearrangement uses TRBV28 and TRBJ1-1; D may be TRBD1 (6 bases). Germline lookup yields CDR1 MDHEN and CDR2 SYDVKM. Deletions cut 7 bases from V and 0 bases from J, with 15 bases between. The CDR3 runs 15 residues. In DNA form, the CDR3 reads TGTGCCAGCATCAGACAGGCATCCATGAACACTGAAGCTTTCTTT. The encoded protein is CASIRQASMNTEAFF.

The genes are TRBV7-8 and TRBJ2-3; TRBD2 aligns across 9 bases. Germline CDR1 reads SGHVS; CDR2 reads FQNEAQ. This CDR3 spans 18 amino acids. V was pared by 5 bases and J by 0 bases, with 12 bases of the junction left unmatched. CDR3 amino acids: CASSPNRSGRPSTDTQYF. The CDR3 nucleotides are TGTGCCAGCAGCCCCAATAGGAGCGGGAGGCCTAGCACAGATACGCAGTATTTT.

In nucleotides, the CDR3 is TGTGCCAGCAGCTTAGGGACTAGTCGCTACAATGAGCAGTTCTTC. This codes for CASSLGTSRYNEQFF. V and J are TRBV7-9 and TRBJ2-1, with 7 bases matching TRBD2. The junction had 3 bases not matched to a gene; V was cut back by 1 base and J by 3 bases. The germline CDR1 and CDR2 sequences are SEHNR and FQNEAQ (reference sequence). The CDR3 is 15 residues long.

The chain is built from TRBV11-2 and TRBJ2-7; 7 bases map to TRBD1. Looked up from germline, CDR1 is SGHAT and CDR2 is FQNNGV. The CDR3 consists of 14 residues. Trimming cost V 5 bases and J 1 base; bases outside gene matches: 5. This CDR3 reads CASSLTGQSYEQYF. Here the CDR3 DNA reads TGTGCCAGCAGCCTGACGGGACAGTCCTACGAGCAGTACTTC.

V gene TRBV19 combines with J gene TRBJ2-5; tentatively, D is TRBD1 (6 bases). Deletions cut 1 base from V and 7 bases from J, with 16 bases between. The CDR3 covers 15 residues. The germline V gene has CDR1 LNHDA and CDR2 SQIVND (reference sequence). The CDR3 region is CASSIASDLGGTQYF. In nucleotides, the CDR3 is TGTGCCAGTAGTATAGCCTCGGACCTAGGGGGGACCCAGTACTTC.

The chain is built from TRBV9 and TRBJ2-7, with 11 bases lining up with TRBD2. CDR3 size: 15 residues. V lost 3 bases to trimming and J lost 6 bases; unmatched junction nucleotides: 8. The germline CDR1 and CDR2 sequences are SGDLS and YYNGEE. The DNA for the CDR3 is TGTGCCAGCAGCGAGGCCCCCGGGACTAGCGGCGAGCAGTACTTC. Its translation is CASSEAPGTSGEQYF.

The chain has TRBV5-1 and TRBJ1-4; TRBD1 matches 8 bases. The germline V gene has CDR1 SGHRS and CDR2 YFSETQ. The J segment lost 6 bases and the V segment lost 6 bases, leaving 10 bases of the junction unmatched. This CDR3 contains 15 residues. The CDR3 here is CASNSGSGGYEKLFF. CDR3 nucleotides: TGCGCCAGCAACTCCGGGTCAGGGGGCTATGAAAAACTGTTTTTT.

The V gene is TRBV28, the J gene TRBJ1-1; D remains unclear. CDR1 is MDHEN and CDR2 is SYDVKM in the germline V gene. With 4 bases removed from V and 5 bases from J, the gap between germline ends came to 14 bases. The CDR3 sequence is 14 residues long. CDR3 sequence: CASSWEWGGTEAFF. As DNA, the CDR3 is TGTGCCAGCAGTTGGGAGTGGGGAGGAACTGAAGCTTTCTTT.

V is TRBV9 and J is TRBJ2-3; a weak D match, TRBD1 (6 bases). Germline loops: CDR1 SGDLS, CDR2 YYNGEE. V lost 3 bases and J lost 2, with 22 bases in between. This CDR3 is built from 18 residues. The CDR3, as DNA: TGTGCCAGCAGCGCAGAGGGGGTTGACAGGAGCTTCACAGATACGCAGTATTTT. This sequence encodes CASSAEGVDRSFTDTQYF.

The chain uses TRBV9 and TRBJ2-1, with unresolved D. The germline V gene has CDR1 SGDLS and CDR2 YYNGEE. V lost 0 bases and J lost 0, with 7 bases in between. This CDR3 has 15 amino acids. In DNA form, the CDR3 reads TGTGCCAGCAGCGTAGCGGCGGCCTCCTACAATGAGCAGTTCTTC. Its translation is CASSVAAASYNEQFF.